This is a list of T cell receptor beta chains from one sample in a study of blood T cell repertoires in COVID-19. Here immunoSEQ multiplex PCR was the method, and the copy in TCRdb shows in-frame clones only, minus some. Here the sample spans more than 250,000 clones, 86% being singletons. Sequenced material: peripheral blood. Every receptor here comes from a woman between 45 and 60 years old with acute or convalescent COVID-19. The conserved cysteine and the conserved F or W are not part of the CDR3 here. Each record gives: V gene, clone size, CDR3 protein. Only part of the rows carry a size: once, few, many, or a class if the clone is expanded.

v_call: TRBV3-1/TRBV3-2
clone_size: .
cdr3_aa: ASLAGSGEKLF

v_call: TRBV7-2
clone_size: .
cdr3_aa: ASSPGTGPYEQY

v_call: TRBV14
clone_size: .
cdr3_aa: ASSQGTGAYEQY

v_call: TRBV30
clone_size: .
cdr3_aa: AWSLGELYGYT

v_call: TRBV19
clone_size: .
cdr3_aa: ASSMGLAGVTETQY

v_call: TRBV10-1
clone_size: .
cdr3_aa: ASSEPPPEAANEKLF

v_call: TRBV2
clone_size: .
cdr3_aa: ASSQGGVRETQY

v_call: TRBV19
clone_size: .
cdr3_aa: ASSIRGSADTQY

v_call: TRBV10-3
clone_size: .
cdr3_aa: ASAGLSGQRINEQF

v_call: TRBV2
clone_size: .
cdr3_aa: ASSQDRGQETQY

v_call: TRBV10-3
clone_size: .
cdr3_aa: AISGKGTSGDYTQY

v_call: TRBV3-1/TRBV3-2
clone_size: once
cdr3_aa: ASSQDPSGMGYT

v_call: TRBV6-2/TRBV6-3
clone_size: .
cdr3_aa: ASSYGQANYGYT

v_call: TRBV5-6
clone_size: .
cdr3_aa: ASSGTQGLNTEAF

v_call: TRBV13
clone_size: .
cdr3_aa: ASSLGYGQGPYNEQF

v_call: TRBV27
clone_size: .
cdr3_aa: ASRAAGPLSDTQY

v_call: TRBV21-1
clone_size: .
cdr3_aa: ASTLMGRVEQF

v_call: TRBV29-1
clone_size: few
cdr3_aa: SVGAGTYEQY

v_call: TRBV27
clone_size: .
cdr3_aa: ASSFQDRVAYEQY

v_call: TRBV9
clone_size: few
cdr3_aa: ASSVAVSSYNEQF

v_call: TRBV5-1
clone_size: .
cdr3_aa: ASSPTPTGGEQF

v_call: TRBV7-8
clone_size: few
cdr3_aa: ASSRRWGDEKLF

v_call: TRBV5-1
clone_size: .
cdr3_aa: ASSLKVAGAPGRETQY

v_call: TRBV4-2
clone_size: .
cdr3_aa: ASSQDFRQGRNTIY

v_call: TRBV19
clone_size: once
cdr3_aa: ASSIIEDQPQH

v_call: TRBV7-9
clone_size: .
cdr3_aa: ASSSQNTDTQY

v_call: TRBV7-2
clone_size: few
cdr3_aa: ASSSLGTFGTRQETQY

v_call: TRBV28
clone_size: .
cdr3_aa: ASSSIGPARTIY

v_call: TRBV5-1
clone_size: .
cdr3_aa: ASYRGVNTEAF

v_call: TRBV2
clone_size: once
cdr3_aa: ASTKDRNTGELF

v_call: TRBV12-3/TRBV12-4
clone_size: .
cdr3_aa: ASSFGTDYEQY

v_call: TRBV29-1
clone_size: .
cdr3_aa: SVEFQASSGANVLT

v_call: TRBV19
clone_size: .
cdr3_aa: ASSRLANFYEQY

v_call: TRBV14
clone_size: .
cdr3_aa: ASSYGPGEKLF

v_call: TRBV12-5
clone_size: .
cdr3_aa: ALLPGLPMETQY

v_call: TRBV4-1
clone_size: .
cdr3_aa: ASSQEIGRDSRYNEQF

v_call: TRBV5-6
clone_size: .
cdr3_aa: ASSGTSGPTYEQY

v_call: TRBV29-1
clone_size: few
cdr3_aa: SAAGGSTDTQY

v_call: TRBV30
clone_size: .
cdr3_aa: ARTRGAEAF

v_call: TRBV6-1
clone_size: .
cdr3_aa: ASSGLGTAKGNEQF

v_call: TRBV2
clone_size: .
cdr3_aa: ASNLSFRDREIPLH

v_call: TRBV19
clone_size: .
cdr3_aa: ASSRRGNTEAF